Shown below are 12 T cell receptor beta chains from a single sample sequenced in a study of beta chain features in type 1 diabetes. Findings of the study overall: TCRB CDR3 length was moderately but significantly reduced in all four CD4+ subsets of Type 1 diabetes patients.

The entirety of the isolated RNA underwent reverse transcription, so expressed TCRB transcripts were sequenced. Assay: immunoSEQ multiplex PCR; the TCRdb copy retains only in-frame clones and omits some. Here the sample spans about 340,000 clones, approximately 15% being singletons. The antigens these receptors bind are not known. Sequenced input: naive CD4+ T cells from blood. These receptors were taken from a young woman with type 1 diabetes.

The chain links TRBV4-2 to TRBJ1-3; D unclear. Germline CDR1 LGHNA, CDR2 YNFKEQ. The length of the CDR3 is 15 residues. Trimming pared 1 base from V and 1 base from J, leaving 8 bases between. CDR3 residues: CASSQGPRSGNTIYF. The CDR3 coding sequence is TGTGCCAGCAGCCAAGGACCGAGGTCTGGAAACACCATATATTTT.

The chain is built from TRBV18 and TRBJ2-3, with a possible D match to TRBD1 (5 bases). The CDR3 has 16 amino acids. Trimming took off 0 bases at V and 0 bases at J, with 10 bases between the two ends. Germline V lookup: CDR1 KGHSH, CDR2 LQKENI. The CDR3 DNA is TGTGCCAGCTCACCACCTGGCACAGGTAGCACAGATACGCAGTATTTT. Its translation: CASSPPGTGSTDTQYF.

The chain joins TRBV18 to TRBJ2-5; no definite D call. This CDR3 is 16 amino acids long. V shed 0 bases and J shed 2 bases, with 13 bases lying between them. CDR1 is KGHSH, CDR2 LQKENI, per germline. The CDR3 nucleotides read TGTGCCAGCTCACCACCCCCTAGATCGAGGCAAGAGACCCAGTACTTC. The encoded protein is CASSPPPRSRQETQYF.

This clone has just a few counts. The chain joins TRBV9 to TRBJ1-1, with D tentatively TRBD1 (5 bases). V shed 4 bases and J shed 2 bases, with 9 bases lying between them. From germline, CDR1 is SGDLS and CDR2 YYNGEE. This CDR3 has 13 residues. The DNA of the CDR3 is TGTGCCAGCAGCTCAGACAGTAACACTGAAGCTTTCTTT. Amino acids: CASSSDSNTEAFF.

V usage is TRBV7-2 and J usage is TRBJ2-1; D is possibly TRBD1 (6 bases). The CDR3 length is 17 residues. Germline V CDR1 and CDR2: SGHTA, FQGNSA. The V gene lost 1 base and the J gene lost 6 bases, with 19 bases spanning the gap. The CDR3 nucleotides are TGTGCCAGCAGCTTAGTCCCAGGGGCTAGGCGGGCCAATGAGCAGTTCTTC. Residues: CASSLVPGARRANEQFF.

The chain couples TRBV19 to TRBJ2-3, with D perhaps matching TRBD2 (6 bases). The CDR3 is 15 amino acids. V dropped 10 bases and J dropped 4 bases, with 21 bases sitting between them. Looked up from germline, CDR1 is LNHDA and CDR2 is SQIVND (reference sequence). This CDR3 is CATTSLQSKPDTQYF. CDR3 DNA sequence: TGTGCCACTACTAGCCTACAGTCCAAACCAGATACGCAGTATTTT. The complete variable domain, with remaining parts taken from reference TRBV19 and TRBJ2-3, reads DGGITQSPKYLFRKEGQNVTLSCEQNLNHDAMYWYRQDPGQGLRLIYYSQIVNDFQKGDIAEGYSVSREKKESFPLTVTSAQKNPTAFYLCATTSLQSKPDTQYFGPGTRLTVL.

Notes on this clone: At the DNA level, this CDR3 is encoded by other sequences in the same sample as well. This sequence joins TRBV11-2 and TRBJ2-3; the match to TRBD2 covers 12 bases. The CDR3 consists of 15 residues. V was clipped by 4 bases and J by 6 bases; unmatched bases: 5. Germline V lookup: CDR1 SGHAT, CDR2 FQNNGV. This CDR3 is CASSSTSGSRDTQYF. The CDR3 DNA is TGTGCCAGCAGCTCGACTAGCGGGAGTCGTGATACGCAGTATTTT.

The chain carries TRBV18 and TRBJ2-1, with 8 positions matching TRBD2. The CDR3 loop spans 16 amino acids. V shed 4 bases and J 11 bases; nucleotides not matched to a gene: 16. Germline CDR1 reads KGHSH; CDR2 reads LQKENI. The CDR3 loop reads CASSRSSTSGQSKQFF. The CDR3 DNA reads TGTGCCAGCTCACGGTCGTCTACTAGCGGACAATCGAAGCAGTTCTTC.

This chain connects TRBV2 to TRBJ2-2, with D perhaps matching TRBD1 (5 bases). The V gene lost 4 bases and the J gene lost 7 bases, with 10 bases spanning the gap. The CDR3 sequence is 13 residues long. CDR1 SNHLY and CDR2 FYNNEI come from the germline V gene. The CDR3 DNA reads TGTGCCAGCAGTGGCAGGGTCGGCGGGGAGCTGTTTTTT. It is translated as CASSGRVGGELFF.

In its sample, this clone was seen a few times. The CDR3 DNA reads as TGCAGCGTGCGGATACAAGAGACCCAGTACTTC. Translation: CSVRIQETQYF. J is TRBJ2-5 and V is TRBV29-1; D is unclear. CDR1 is SQVTM and CDR2 is ANQGSEA in the germline V gene. Trimming took off 6 bases at V and 2 bases at J, with 7 bases between the two ends. The CDR3 is 11 amino acids.

This clone was seen only a few times. The V and J genes are TRBV29-1 and TRBJ1-2; tentatively, D is TRBD1 (5 bases). Germline V CDR1 and CDR2: SQVTM, ANQGSEA. This CDR3 region has 12 residues. Trimming cost V 7 bases and J 3 bases, with 12 bases left between them. CDR3 DNA: TGCAGCGCCCCCGGACACCACTATGGCTACACCTTC. This gives the protein CSAPGHHYGYTF.

This clone has a handful of counts. This chain links TRBV5-1 with TRBJ1-1; the D is unclear. Germline CDR1 and CDR2: SGHRS and YFSETQ. Trimming took 0 bases from V and 3 from J, leaving 15 bases between them. This CDR3 region has 16 residues. The CDR3 here is CASSLAGSLRDTEAFF. Here the CDR3 DNA reads TGCGCCAGCAGCTTGGCCGGGAGCCTCAGAGACACTGAAGCTTTCTTT.